These T cell receptor beta chains were read from a single sample in a study of Graves' ophthalmopathy and Graves' hyperthyroidism. In TCRdb, the multiplex PCR reads were re-called with MiXCR into one record per CDR3 protein. The profile covers approximately 480,000 distinct CDR3 sequences, with roughly 14% appearing a single time and roughly 10% taken by the ten largest. The source material was blood. These receptors all stem from a woman aged 30 to 39 with Graves' ophthalmopathy. Both conserved end residues are part of each CDR3. A D gene is named only where the DNA matches it firmly. Some rows mark clone size as missing; the rest say once, few, many or name a class of expanded clone.

D gene	clone size	J gene	V gene	CDR3 protein	CDR3 DNA
-	-	TRBJ1-1	TRBV6-1	CASTPGGDNTEAFF	TGTGCCAGCACCCCGGGGGGGGATAACACTGAAGCTTTCTTT
-	many	TRBJ2-6	TRBV5-6	CASSPLPGAVSGANVLTF	TGTGCCAGCAGCCCCCTGCCCGGCGCCGTCTCTGGGGCCAACGTCCTGACTTTC
-	many	TRBJ2-5	TRBV28	CASSFTSKETQYF	TGTGCCAGCAGTTTCACAAGCAAAGAGACCCAGTACTTC
-	many	TRBJ1-6	TRBV20-1	CSASQGIHSPLHF	TGCAGTGCTAGTCAGGGGATTCATTCACCCCTCCACTTT
TRBD1	many	TRBJ1-5	TRBV28	CASSLWGQGAIEGNQPQHF	TGTGCCAGCAGTTTATGGGGACAGGGGGCAATCGAGGGCAATCAGCCCCAGCATTTT
-	few	TRBJ1-1	TRBV4-1	CASSPTGQNTEAFF	TGCGCCAGCAGCCCGACCGGCCAGAACACTGAAGCTTTCTTT
-	many	TRBJ1-5	TRBV28	CASSLNLRGTQPQHF	TGTGCCAGCAGTTTGAATCTCCGGGGTACCCAGCCCCAGCATTTT
-	many	TRBJ2-7	TRBV2	CAGRYRATPYEQYF	TGTGCCGGAAGATACAGGGCTACACCCTACGAGCAGTACTTC
TRBD1	many	TRBJ1-1	TRBV20-1	CSASRPGGNFPFTEAFF	TGCAGTGCCTCGAGGCCAGGGGGTAACTTCCCCTTCACTGAAGCTTTCTTT
-	many	TRBJ2-3	TRBV28	CASSSDRGTDTQYF	TGTGCCAGCAGTTCGGACAGAGGGACAGATACGCAGTATTTT
TRBD1	many	TRBJ1-2	TRBV10-2	CASRARTGSNYGYTF	TGCGCCAGCAGGGCCCGGACAGGGTCGAACTATGGCTACACCTTC
-	-	TRBJ2-5	TRBV6-5	CASSYSDGVETQYF	TGTGCCAGCAGTTACTCGGACGGGGTGGAGACCCAGTACTTC
-	many	TRBJ1-1	TRBV12-3/TRBV12-4	CASSPEWGGAEAFF	TGTGCCAGCAGTCCCGAATGGGGGGGCGCTGAAGCTTTCTTT
TRBD2	many	TRBJ2-7	TRBV2	CASKAGVEIYEQYF	TGTGCCAGCAAGGCGGGAGTGGAGATTTACGAGCAGTACTTC
-	many	TRBJ2-5	TRBV24-1	CATSRAGLTQETQYF	TGTGCCACCAGTCGGGCAGGGCTCACTCAAGAGACCCAGTACTTC
-	many	TRBJ1-5	TRBV7-8	CASSYGRASNQPQHF	TGTGCCAGCAGCTATGGGAGGGCAAGCAATCAGCCCCAGCATTTT
-	-	TRBJ2-2	TRBV30	CAWSRGLETGELFF	TGTGCCTGGAGCCGGGGTTTAGAAACCGGGGAGCTGTTTTTT
-	many	TRBJ2-2	TRBV6-1	CASSVEQGNTGELFF	TGTGCCAGCAGTGTAGAACAGGGTAACACCGGGGAGCTGTTTTTT
-	few	TRBJ2-5	TRBV4-1	CASSQDRWGAARVRGTQYF	TGCGCCAGCAGCCAAGATCGGTGGGGGGCGGCCCGTGTGAGGGGGACCCAGTACTTC
-	many	TRBJ2-7	TRBV6-1	CASTDPPGTEQYF	TGTGCCAGCACCGACCCCCCGGGGACCGAGCAGTACTTC
-	many	TRBJ1-1	TRBV14	CASSQDRAGQAFF	TGTGCCAGCAGCCAAGACCGTGCCGGACAAGCTTTCTTT
TRBD1	-	TRBJ1-2	TRBV6-1	CASSEQGAGYTF	TGTGCCAGCAGTGAACAGGGGGCTGGCTACACCTTC
-	few	TRBJ1-2	TRBV7-8	CASSLGPWGRYGYTF	TGTGCCAGCAGCTTAGGCCCGTGGGGCCGCTATGGCTACACCTTC
-	many	TRBJ2-2	TRBV6-1	CASRTGLLTGELFF	TGTGCCAGCAGGACGGGACTCCTCACCGGGGAGCTGTTTTTT
TRBD1	few	TRBJ1-2	TRBV7-9	CASSPPDRVYGYTF	TGTGCCAGCAGCCCACCTGACAGGGTCTATGGCTACACCTTC
-	many	TRBJ2-2	TRBV15	CATSRSREIGELFF	TGTGCCACCAGCAGATCCCGGGAGATCGGGGAGCTGTTTTTT
-	few	TRBJ2-2	TRBV6-2/TRBV6-3	CASSYYLASTFRNTGELFF	TGTGCCAGCAGTTACTACCTAGCCTCGACATTTCGGAACACCGGGGAGCTGTTTTTT
-	many	TRBJ1-5	TRBV6-1	CASTPLGGEENQPQHF	TGTGCCAGCACCCCCCTGGGGGGGGAGGAAAATCAGCCCCAGCATTTT
TRBD2	many	TRBJ2-7	TRBV12-3/TRBV12-4	CASSLSGGADEQYF	TGTGCCAGCAGTTTGAGCGGGGGGGCGGACGAGCAGTACTTC
TRBD1	many	TRBJ2-7	TRBV2	CASSVGGGKYEQYF	TGTGCCAGCAGTGTAGGGGGCGGAAAATACGAGCAGTACTTC
TRBD2	many	TRBJ2-5	TRBV20-1	CSAQPTSGGRQETQYF	TGCAGTGCTCAGCCAACTAGCGGGGGACGACAAGAGACCCAGTACTTC
-	many	TRBJ2-7	TRBV20-1	CSASPPSDDYEQYF	TGCAGTGCTAGTCCTCCTAGCGACGACTACGAGCAGTACTTC
-	many	TRBJ1-2	TRBV29-1	CSVEDLDYGYTF	TGCAGCGTTGAAGATTTGGACTATGGCTACACCTTC
-	many	TRBJ2-7	TRBV7-2	CASSVAFGGYYEQYF	TGTGCCAGCAGCGTAGCGTTTGGGGGCTACTACGAGCAGTACTTC
TRBD2	-	TRBJ2-2	TRBV11-2	CASSLTGGYGTGELFF	TGTGCCAGCAGCTTGACCGGGGGGTACGGCACCGGGGAGCTGTTTTTT
-	-	TRBJ2-7	TRBV29-1	CSVIADNTYEQYF	TGCAGCGTCATTGCGGACAACACCTACGAGCAGTACTTC
-	many	TRBJ1-5	TRBV6-1	CASSEKGRRNQPQHF	TGTGCCAGCAGTGAAAAGGGACGGCGCAATCAGCCCCAGCATTTT
TRBD1	-	TRBJ2-7	TRBV6-1	CASSRQGGVSSYEQYF	TGTGCCAGCAGCAGACAGGGGGGCGTCAGCTCCTACGAGCAGTACTTC
TRBD1	many	TRBJ2-1	TRBV12-3/TRBV12-4	CASSSGTGEINEQFF	TGTGCCAGCAGTTCCGGGACAGGGGAGATCAATGAGCAGTTCTTC
-	many	TRBJ1-1	TRBV27	CASSSGHSIAEAFF	TGTGCCAGCAGTTCCGGACATTCTATCGCTGAAGCTTTCTTT
-	many	TRBJ2-5	TRBV24-1	CATSDLPWRGETQYF	TGTGCCACCAGTGATTTGCCGTGGAGAGGAGAGACCCAGTACTTC
TRBD2	few	TRBJ2-2	TRBV19	CASSMSGRAAGELFF	TGTGCCAGTAGTATGAGTGGGAGGGCCGCCGGGGAGCTGTTTTTT
-	-	TRBJ1-1	TRBV14	CASSKPSMGEAFF	TGTGCCAGCAGCAAGCCCTCTATGGGTGAAGCTTTCTTT
-	-	TRBJ1-2	TRBV6-1	CASRRTESSYTF	TGTGCCAGCAGGAGGACCGAGTCTAGCTACACCTTC
-	many	TRBJ1-1	TRBV7-3	CASRTGHLNTEAFF	TGTGCCAGCAGGACGGGACACTTGAACACTGAAGCTTTCTTT
TRBD1	many	TRBJ1-2	TRBV7-8	CASSLPGTGLNYGYTF	TGTGCCAGCAGCCTCCCCGGGACAGGCTTAAACTATGGCTACACCTTC
TRBD2	many	TRBJ2-7	TRBV12-3/TRBV12-4	CASTKVDLPSGPYEQYF	TGTGCCAGCACCAAAGTGGACCTACCTAGCGGTCCCTACGAGCAGTACTTC
-	-	TRBJ2-7	TRBV7-2	CASSLALGNPNSYEQYF	TGTGCCAGCAGCTTAGCGCTAGGGAATCCCAATTCCTACGAGCAGTACTTC
-	few	TRBJ2-5	TRBV6-1	CASSELSYRVLSGETQYF	TGTGCCAGCAGTGAACTGTCCTACCGGGTCCTCAGTGGAGAGACCCAGTACTTC
TRBD2	many	TRBJ2-5	TRBV24-1	CATSSSGRSQETQYF	TGTGCCACCAGTTCTAGCGGGAGGAGTCAAGAGACCCAGTACTTC
TRBD1	-	TRBJ2-7	TRBV28	CASSIDRGPYEQYF	TGTGCCAGCAGCATAGACAGGGGACCCTACGAGCAGTACTTC
-	few	TRBJ2-5	TRBV20-1	CSARILLAPSGSGETQYF	TGCAGTGCTAGGATTTTACTAGCCCCGTCAGGGTCGGGGGAGACCCAGTACTTC
TRBD2	many	TRBJ2-2	TRBV12-3/TRBV12-4	CASRAGDLNTGELFF	TGTGCCAGCAGGGCGGGGGACCTGAACACCGGGGAGCTGTTTTTT
-	many	TRBJ2-7	TRBV20-1	CSARDPGERYF	TGCAGTGCTAGAGATCCGGGCGAGCGGTACTTC
-	many	TRBJ1-6	TRBV6-1	CASSEGQNNSPLHF	TGTGCCAGCAGTGAAGGACAGAATAATTCACCCCTCCACTTT
-	many	TRBJ2-6	TRBV30	CAWGSGANVLTF	TGTGCCTGGGGTTCTGGGGCCAACGTCCTGACTTTC